One and the same sample provided the 10 T cell receptor beta chains below, sequenced in a study of early T cells in non-severe SARS-CoV-2 infection. TCRdb re-called the 5' RACE reads through MiXCR, storing one row per CDR3 protein. The data contain about 64,000 distinct CDR3 sequences, 13% of them singletons. Input material: whole blood. These receptors were obtained from an adult who was a healthcare worker with PCR-confirmed SARS-CoV-2 infection or an uninfected control (not recorded which).

This clonotype was recorded at least ten times. This chain links TRBV6-5 with TRBJ1-1, with D tentatively TRBD1 (6 bases). The CDR3 extends over 14 amino acids. Trimming removed 5 bases from V and 4 bases from J, with 14 bases in between. Germline CDR1 and CDR2: MNHEY and SVGAGI. In nucleotides, the CDR3 is TGTGCCAGCAGTAACAGGGCCGGAGGCACTGAAGCTTTCTTT. This sequence encodes CASSNRAGGTEAFF.

This clonotype was found a few times. The CDR3 is CASSLMGETQYF. Written as DNA, the CDR3 is TGTGCCAGCAGCCTTATGGGGGAGACCCAGTACTTC. V and J are TRBV12-3 or TRBV12-4 and TRBJ2-5, with unresolved D. Trimming left V 6 bases short and J 5 bases short, with 10 bases between. The CDR3 has 12 residues.

This clonotype occurred a few times. The rearrangement links TRBV15 to TRBJ2-7, with D perhaps being TRBD1 or TRBD2 (5 bases each). In germline, CDR1 is LNHNV, CDR2 YYDKDF (reference sequence). The CDR3 spans 15 residues. The V end lost 8 bases, the J end lost 3 bases, and 20 bases lay between the germline ends. In nucleotides, the CDR3 is TGTGCCACCTCTCCTTCCAGGGACCGCGTCTACGAGCAGTACTTC. This codes for CATSPSRDRVYEQYF.

The chain combines TRBV3-1 with TRBJ1-5; no reliable D call. V was clipped by 0 bases and J by 4 bases, with 10 bases between them. CDR1 LGHDT and CDR2 YNNKEL come from the germline V gene (reference sequence). CDR3 length: 15 amino acids. The chain's CDR3 is CASSQDIGENQPQHF. The CDR3 nucleotides read TGTGCCAGCAGCCAAGATATCGGTGAAAATCAGCCCCAGCATTTT.

The chain couples TRBV4-1 to TRBJ2-7, with 10 bases fitting TRBD2. V was pared by 1 base and J by 4 bases, with 7 bases of the junction left unmatched. Germline V gives CDR1 MGHRA, CDR2 YSYEKL. The CDR3 has 16 residues. The CDR3 here is CASSQAAGGRRYEQYF. DNA for the CDR3: TGCGCCAGCAGCCAAGCAGCGGGGGGGCGGAGGTACGAGCAGTACTTC.

The J gene is TRBJ2-5, the V gene TRBV5-1; D unclear. Germline V gene sequence: CDR1 SGHRS, CDR2 YFSETQ. The CDR3 is 14 amino acids. V gave up 0 bases and J gave up 2 bases, with 8 bases separating them. The CDR3 region has the DNA TGCGCCAGCAGCTTGGCAAGGCAACAAGAGACCCAGTACTTC. The encoded protein is CASSLARQQETQYF.

This clonotype occurred a few times. The chain recombines TRBV10-3 with TRBJ2-5; 7 positions match TRBD1. Germline CDR1 and CDR2: ENHRY and SYGVKD. This CDR3 is built from 15 residues. V was clipped by 0 bases and J by 2 bases; unmatched bases: 3. The CDR3 reads CAISESRTGQETQYF. CDR3 bases: TGTGCCATCAGTGAGTCACGGACAGGTCAAGAGACCCAGTACTTC.

The genes are TRBV27 and TRBJ1-2; TRBD1 might be the D (5 bases). Trimming shortened V by 2 bases and J by 8 bases, and 15 bases separated the two germline ends. The CDR3 consists of 14 residues. Germline V gives CDR1 MNHEY, CDR2 SMNVEV (reference sequence). The CDR3 here is CASSLGPVPGGYTF. CDR3 DNA: TGTGCCAGCAGTTTAGGCCCCGTCCCAGGGGGCTACACCTTC.

The chain combines TRBV12-3 or TRBV12-4 with TRBJ2-3, with 12 bases matching TRBD2. This CDR3 is built from 17 residues. The ends lost 5 bases at V and 3 bases at J; junction bases unmatched: 9. CDR3 sequence (DNA): TGTGCCAGCAGTACCAACGCACTAGCGGGGGGTACAGATACGCAGTATTTT. Its protein product is CASSTNALAGGTDTQYF.

This sequence joins TRBV20-1 and TRBJ1-3; D unresolved. CDR3 length equals 13 residues. From germline, CDR1 is DFQATT and CDR2 SNEGSKA (reference sequence). V shed 1 base and J shed 1 base, with 5 bases lying between them. The chain's CDR3 is CSARVVSGNTIYF. In nucleotides, the CDR3 is TGCAGTGCTAGAGTAGTTTCTGGAAACACCATATATTTT.